This T cell receptor beta chain was sequenced in a study of cytomegalovirus exposure and HLA in healthy donors (dated by TCRdb to 2017 to 2019). At the level of the whole study: An earlier analysis of some 600 of the donors reported 276 Gb of sequence data and 117 million unique TCR beta sequences obtained from around 190 million T cells. An early release that covered roughly 600 HLA-typed donors contained about 300 gigabases of sequencing data and around 85 million unique TCR sequences. Of the roughly 390 genotyped donors, 65% to 90% were placed in the genetic ancestry cluster associated with self-reported Caucasian donors. The study aimed to test whether signatures of past pathogen exposure could be identified by cataloging public T cell receptors. Using immunosequencing, the study profiled T cell repertoires from 500 to 800 subjects and related those repertoires to cytomegalovirus serostatus. In addition to the first cohort of 650 to 800 subjects, a separate validation cohort of 120 different subjects was used. High-throughput TCR immunosequencing, statistical association of individual TCRs with disease status, and machine learning were combined to predict cytomegalovirus infection status. In a later analysis, previously published TCR beta repertoires from roughly 710 donors were re-analyzed and high-resolution HLA genotyping was added so that TCR occurrence patterns could be studied. Rather than drawing on any new phenotypic data, the later analysis identified candidate immune exposures from TCR beta sequences and the way those sequences occurred across donors. An earlier analysis of a few hundred of the donors applied high-throughput TCR beta sequencing to assess whether each TCR beta V gene segment acted as functional or pseudogenic. Donor age, sex, ethnicity and CMV serostatus were compiled alongside the repertoire data. A later genetic analysis took genome-wide SNP genotypes for about 55% of the 666 donors and used that subset as a discovery cohort. Every discovery cohort repertoire had been produced on one sequencing platform. Class I and class II HLA loci were covered by the typing at four-digit resolution. Typing coverage differed by locus: A, B, C, DRB1 and DQB1 were typed in about 629-640 donors, DQA1 in 500 to 550, DPA1 in 600 to 610, and DPB1 in approximately 450. Several DR-DQ haplotypes were handled as single units for association and clustering because linkage in the cohort was strong. Among over 350 genotyped donors of the cohort, an average of about 240,000 unique TCR beta nucleotide sequences were sequenced per donor, about a sixth of them non-productive.

The table lists this clone with a few counts. Its specific antigen is unknown. Base qualities were left out, and no much larger clone turns up one base away. Results and caveats for the whole study, not just this receptor: The sequencing pipeline was judged likely to have produced a cluster of highly shared sequence variants as a technical artifact. According to the authors, the approach could potentially be generalized to other disease states and immunological phenotypes. Compared with equally common non-associated chains, HLA-associated TCR beta chains in a later analysis were more clonally expanded and had lower generation probabilities. A few of the identified cytomegalovirus-associated TCR beta chains were confirmed in vitro to be specific for cytomegalovirus antigens. In a later genetic analysis, a missense DCLRE1C variant was associated with V-gene and J-gene trimming of TCR beta chains, and the association was replicated in an independent cohort. Because counts were too low, under 20 rarely observed V segments, including chromosome 9 orphons, were left out of the earlier analysis of approximately 580 of the donors. According to a later analysis, parvovirus B19, influenza, CMV and Epstein-Barr virus appeared linked to several top co-occurrence clusters. The study listed 150 to 200 TCR beta chains as associated with cytomegalovirus. Most TCR sequences were seen in very few donors, while some public TCRs were found in many individuals. An earlier analysis of some 560 of the donors showed that most TCR beta V segments appeared in productive rearrangements either about 87% or about 30% of the time, which broadly matched IMGT annotations. Presence/absence analyses assumed roughly uniform sequencing depth across donors, an assumption that may not hold. The classifier was reported to diagnose cytomegalovirus status with high specificity and sensitivity in both the original and validation cohorts. A further reported finding was that TCR beta sequences accurately predicted the HLA-A and HLA-B alleles for most subjects in the first cohort. The 87-base-pair reads could not distinguish some IMGT-functional V segments, including TRBV6-2 and TRBV6-3, so those segments were excluded. The only immune exposure information available for the cohort was CMV serostatus. Because HLA typing was missing for some donors at each locus, association tests included only the typed subset. In a later analysis, TCR association rates were found to vary across HLA loci, with the most associated TCRs seen for DRB1 alleles and the fewest for HLA-C alleles. Assigning TCR associations to individual alleles was difficult when HLA alleles, especially DR and DQ, strongly co-occurred. Correlated functional status among segregating V segments might reflect linkage disequilibrium, but an unknown experimental factor could not be ruled out. Most CMV-associated TCR beta chains appeared to be HLA-restricted in a later analysis, and the HLA associations seemed to be driven largely by CMV exposure. Specific HLA alleles were associated with 15,000 to 20,000 TCR beta sequences at a false discovery rate of 0.05 in a later analysis. In a later genetic analysis, fewer N-insertions in productive TCRs were reported among donors in an Asian-associated ancestry cluster than the approximately 630-donor mean. This cohort had only TCR beta chains sequenced, and the lack of alpha or paired-chain data limited which features could be detected.

The cohort comprised around 700 healthy bone marrow donors. At the time of sampling, every cohort member was nominally healthy, though immune exposures that went unrecorded were likely present. CMV serostatus was positive for about 300 and negative for about half of the roughly 700 cohort members, and was not recorded for this donor. A peripheral blood sample was collected from each donor, and TCR beta sequencing was performed on peripheral blood mononuclear cells. The Qiagen DNeasy Blood Extraction Kit was used to extract genomic DNA from the blood cell samples. CDR1 LNHDA and CDR2 SQIVND were looked up in the germline V gene (reference sequence). V and J are truncated by 6 bases and 6 bases respectively, leaving an intervening sequence of 12 bases. From the cysteine up to the phenylalanine, the CDR3 has a length of 13 residues. The DNA shown is the 39-base CDR3, in frame from base 1. Libraries came from the immunoSEQ multiplex PCR assay. For the multiplex PCR, a mixture combining 60 forward primers for TCR Vbeta segments and 13 reverse primers for TCR Jbeta segments was used. The CDR3 region of rearranged TCR beta genes was amplified from genomic DNA by a multiplex PCR assay. Amplified TCR beta libraries were sequenced as 87-base-pair reads on the Illumina HiSeq System. On the study's bioinformatics: A later analysis tallied around 80 million unique TCR beta chains across the 700 or so repertoires, and about 10 million of those chains were shared by two or more donors. A nearest-neighbor algorithm error-corrected the raw reads and collapsed the reads into unique sequences, merging closely related sequences to remove PCR and sequencing errors. V, D and J gene segments were assigned by aligning CDR3 sequences to IMGT reference sequences. For a sequence to be retained, a match of at least six nucleotides to both a V gene segment and a J gene segment was required. Rearrangements were called productive when the CDR3 lacked stop codons and stayed in frame with V and J; all others were non-productive. Following IMGT convention, CDR3 was defined as the stretch from the second conserved V-encoded cysteine up to the conserved J-encoded phenylalanine. The earlier analysis of roughly 590 of the donors excluded any sequence lacking an unambiguous match to a single V gene segment. In an earlier analysis of a few hundred of the donors, V segments were called functional above 56.7% productive rearrangements and were called segregating when the between-donor standard deviation exceeded 5%. A statistical classification framework was developed to diagnose cytomegalovirus status using the catalog of TCR beta chain sequences. A later analysis assigned V and J genes by comparing TCR nucleotide sequences with IMGT/GENE-DB human TR gene sequences. Using the TCRdist pipeline, a later analysis assigned CDR3 sequences along with most-parsimonious VDJ recombination scenarios. In a later analysis, each TCR beta chain was defined by its CDR3 amino acid sequence together with its V-gene family, and reads lacking a unique V-gene family were excluded. A later analysis removed 592 highly shared, low-generation-probability nucleotide sequences to deal with suspected cross-contamination and a sequencing artifact. In a later analysis, a clonal expansion index for each public chain was calculated from normalized within-repertoire ranks of inferred template counts. In a later analysis, generation probabilities were computed with a VDJ recombination model fitted to out-of-frame rearrangements, and the resulting probabilities were checked against IGoR. A later analysis scored TCR-TCR, TCR-HLA and TCR-CMV co-occurrence with hypergeometric tests, applying a repertoire-size bias correction to TCR pairs. A later analysis estimated false discovery rates by permuting HLA or CMV assignments 20 times. A later analysis grouped co-occurring TCRs with DBSCAN, adding TCRdist sequence similarity when clustering within HLA-allele-positive subsets. Repertoires with fewer than 30,000 or more than 120,000 public chains, plus five repertoires with anomalous nucleotide sharing, were excluded from co-occurrence clustering. TCRdb stores this immuneACCESS table with in-frame sequences only. Part of the clones is absent; in the studies checked, under half of the shortfall reflects unresolved V genes, and no reason is known for the rest. V, J and clone size are those of that table, while D and trimming were read from the DNA. This sample lists about 97,000 clones; around 60% were detected once. The ten largest make up 4% to 5.5% of the sample.

Input material: PBMCs. The sequence came from a human donor in good health. The chain links TRBV19 with TRBJ2-1, with a tentative D gene TRBD1 over 6 matching bases. The base sequence is TGTGCCAGTAGGCCCACAGGGTCCAATGAGCAGTTCTTC. This translates into CASRPTGSNEQFF.